The T cell receptor (beta chain) described here comes from a study of regulatory T cells in long-lasting Graves disease. Through Arm-PCR of CDR3 regions and iRepertoire HTBI primers, TCR beta libraries were built. TCRdb fed the multiplex PCR reads into MiXCR, producing one record per CDR3 protein. The profile covers 500,000 or so distinct CDR3 sequences, with around 15% appearing a single time and 10% to 15% taken by the ten largest. Noted time point: newly diagnosed GD, antithyroid drugs for less than 3 months. The TCR library was made from RNA that had been extracted from PBMCs in TRIzol. A few counts support this clonotype. V trimming: 7 bases; J trimming: 2 bases; junction bases outside the gene matches: 2. CDR1 is SQVTM, CDR2 ANQGSEA, per germline. This CDR3 is 13 amino acids long. These same records also appear under a second study, on T cells in Graves' hyperthyroidism and ophthalmopathy.

V gene TRBV29-1 combines with J gene TRBJ2-2; 9 nucleotides align to TRBD1. The sequence came from a man between 35 and 55 years old with Graves disease. Sequenced here: peripheral blood mononuclear cells (PBMCs), sampled at new diagnosis, from a patient treated with antithyroid drugs. CDR3 protein: CSADRGNTGELFF. The CDR3 DNA sequence: TGCAGCGCGGACAGGGGCAACACCGGGGAGCTGTTTTTT.